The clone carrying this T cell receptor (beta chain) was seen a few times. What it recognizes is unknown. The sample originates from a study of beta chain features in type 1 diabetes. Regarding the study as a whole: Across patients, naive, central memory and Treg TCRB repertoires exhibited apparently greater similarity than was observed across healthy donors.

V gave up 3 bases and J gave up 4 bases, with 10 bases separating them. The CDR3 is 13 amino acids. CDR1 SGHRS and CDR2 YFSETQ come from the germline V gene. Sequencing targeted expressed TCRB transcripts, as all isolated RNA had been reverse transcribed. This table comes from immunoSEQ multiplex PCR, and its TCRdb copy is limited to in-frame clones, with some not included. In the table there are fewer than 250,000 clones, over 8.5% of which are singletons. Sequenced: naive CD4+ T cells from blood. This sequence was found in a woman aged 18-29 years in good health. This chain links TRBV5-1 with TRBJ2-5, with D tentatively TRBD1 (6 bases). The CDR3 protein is CASSSGTSETQYF. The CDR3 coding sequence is TGCGCCAGCAGCTCCGGGACATCAGAGACCCAGTACTTC.